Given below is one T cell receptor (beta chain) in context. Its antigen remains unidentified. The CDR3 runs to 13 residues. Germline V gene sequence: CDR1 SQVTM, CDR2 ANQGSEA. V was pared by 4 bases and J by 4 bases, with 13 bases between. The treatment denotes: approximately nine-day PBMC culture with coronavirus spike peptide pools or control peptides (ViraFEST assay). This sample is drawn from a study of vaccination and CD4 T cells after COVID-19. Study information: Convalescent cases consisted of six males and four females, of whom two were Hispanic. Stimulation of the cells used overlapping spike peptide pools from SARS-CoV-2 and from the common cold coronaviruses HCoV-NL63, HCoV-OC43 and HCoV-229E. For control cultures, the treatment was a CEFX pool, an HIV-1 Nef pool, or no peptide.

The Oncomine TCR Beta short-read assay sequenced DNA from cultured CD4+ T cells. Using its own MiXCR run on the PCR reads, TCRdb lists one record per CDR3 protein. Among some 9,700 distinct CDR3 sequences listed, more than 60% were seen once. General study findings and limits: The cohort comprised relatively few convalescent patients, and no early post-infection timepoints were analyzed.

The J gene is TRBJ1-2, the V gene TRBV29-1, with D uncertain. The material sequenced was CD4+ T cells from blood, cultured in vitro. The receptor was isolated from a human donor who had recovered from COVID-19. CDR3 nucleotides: TGCAGCGTTGTTACGGGAATAACCTATGGCTACACCTTC. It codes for CSVVTGITYGYTF.